This T cell receptor (beta chain) originates from a study of T cell clones after liver transplantation. Study background: Pre-transplant mixed lymphocyte reactions yielded third-party-reactive TCRbeta sequences as comparators for graft-donor-reactive sequences. Until 12-24 months post-transplant, subjects got standard immunosuppression and no induction. Study-wide results and caveats: Conclusions were preliminary, with small, heterogeneous patient groups.

Data came from immunoSEQ multiplex PCR; TCRdb stores just in-frame clones and leaves some out. There are about 9,200 clones in the sample; 60% to 80% occur only once, and about three fifths lies in the top ten. Notes on this clone: The antigen remains undetermined.

The CDR3 loop spans 15 amino acids. Germline V gives CDR1 MNHEY, CDR2 SMNVEV (reference sequence). V lost 0 bases, J lost 4 bases, and 10 bases lay in between. The chain joins TRBV27 to TRBJ1-3; the D is unclear. This receptor was taken from a human patient who received a liver transplant. The T cells may come from the graft donor. The sequences come from CD8+ T cells from blood, collected at the 22-month timepoint. The CDR3 bases are TGTGCCAGCAGTTTATCCCTCGCCCTCGGAAACACCATATATTTT. This translates into CASSLSLALGNTIYF.